One sample yielded the 17 T cell receptor beta chains listed below, sequenced in a study of T cells in localized non-small cell lung cancer. The method was immunoSEQ multiplex PCR; TCRdb's version includes in-frame clones alone and lacks a portion of them. Found here are about 54,000 clones, around 81% of them singletons; the top ten hold about 20%. Sequenced material: peripheral blood, taken before any cancer treatment. All receptors come from a female donor over 55 with stage II squamous cell lung carcinoma.

This clone was seen a few times. The gene calls are TRBV5-4 and TRBJ2-3; 8 positions agree with TRBD2. Germline loops: CDR1 SGHNT, CDR2 YYREEE (reference sequence). V shed 3 bases and J 0 bases; nucleotides not matched to a gene: 3. There are 15 residues in the CDR3. CDR3 amino acids: CASSSSGGSTDTQYF. DNA for the CDR3: TGTGCCAGCAGCTCCAGCGGGGGTAGCACAGATACGCAGTATTTT. The full variable domain, in which reference TRBV5-4 and TRBJ2-3 provide the parts outside the CDR3, is ETGVTQSPTHLIKTRGQQVTLRCSSQSGHNTVSWYQQALGQGPQFIFQYYREEENGRGNFPPRFSGLQFPNYSSELNVNALELDDSALYLCASSSSGGSTDTQYFGPGTRLTVL.

V is TRBV7-2 and J is TRBJ1-2, with 7 bases aligning to TRBD1. The CDR3 is made up of 15 amino acids. From germline, CDR1 is SGHTA and CDR2 FQGNSA. Germline trimming cut 5 bases from V and 1 base from J; bases unmatched to any gene: 7. CDR3 in DNA: TGTGCCAGCAGCGGTGGGACAGAAAGTAACTATGGCTACACCTTC. Translation: CASSGGTESNYGYTF.

This clone has only one observation. The genes are TRBV18 and TRBJ2-3; the D call may be TRBD1 or TRBD2 (5 bases each). This CDR3 contains 18 residues. The V end was cut by 3 bases, the J end by 1 base, with 20 bases between. Germline CDR1 and CDR2: KGHSH and LQKENI. The CDR3 sequence: CASSPPGRVRRGTDTQYF. CDR3 sequence (DNA): TGTGCCAGCTCACCTCCGGGACGGGTCCGGAGAGGCACAGATACGCAGTATTTT.

This chain uses TRBV19 with TRBJ2-2, with unresolved D. V lost 9 bases and J lost 3, with 11 bases in between. CDR3 length equals 13 residues. Germline CDR1 and CDR2: LNHDA and SQIVND (reference sequence). The CDR3 nucleotides read TGTGCCAGCCGGGCCCCCGACACCGGGGAGCTGTTTTTT. As protein: CASRAPDTGELFF.

A few counts support this clone. The chain is built from TRBV6-6 and TRBJ2-1, with a possible D match to TRBD1 (5 bases). Germline V gives CDR1 MNHNY, CDR2 SVGAGI (reference sequence). The germline V and J ends were trimmed by 4 bases and 5 bases, with 12 bases remaining between them. The CDR3 consists of 14 residues. DNA of the CDR3: TGTGCCAGCAGTTCTCAGGGCCTTGACAATGAGCAGTTCTTC. It codes for CASSSQGLDNEQFF.

The chain is built from TRBV7-2 and TRBJ2-3; D is perhaps TRBD1 or TRBD2 (5 bases each). Per germline, CDR1 SGHTA and CDR2 FQGNSA. Between the trimmed V and J ends, which lost 2 bases and 2 bases, there was a span of 14 bases. The CDR3 loop spans 16 amino acids. CDR3 amino acids: CASSLIARGATDTQYF. Written as DNA, the CDR3 is TGTGCCAGCAGCTTAATAGCGAGGGGCGCCACAGATACGCAGTATTTT.

The chain links TRBV9 to TRBJ2-2; D might be TRBD1 or TRBD2, each matching 5 bases. The germline CDR1 and CDR2 sequences are SGDLS and YYNGEE. The CDR3 sequence is 17 residues long. The ends were cut back, 0 bases at V and 6 bases at J, with 18 bases in the middle. The CDR3: CASSVAGPRVGAGELFF. The CDR3 bases are TGTGCCAGCAGCGTAGCGGGGCCAAGGGTTGGTGCCGGGGAGCTGTTTTTT.

The chain employs TRBV6-5 and TRBJ1-6; D may be TRBD1 (6 bases). The CDR3 has 15 residues. In germline, CDR1 is MNHEY, CDR2 SVGAGI. V gave up 2 bases and J gave up 8 bases, with 13 bases separating them. CDR3 in amino acids: CASSYTTGTDSPLHF. The CDR3 bases are TGTGCCAGCAGTTACACCACAGGGACGGATTCACCCCTCCACTTT.

This chain connects TRBV7-2 to TRBJ1-5; D might be TRBD1 (5 bases). Germline V lookup: CDR1 SGHTA, CDR2 FQGNSA. The CDR3 is made up of 15 amino acids. The V end lost 5 bases, the J end lost 6 bases, and 17 bases lay between the germline ends. The CDR3 DNA is TGTGCCAGCAGCACCATGGGACTTGGAGGTCAGCCCCAGCATTTT. Translating it yields CASSTMGLGGQPQHF.

The chain links TRBV5-6 to TRBJ2-6, with D hard to call. V lost 4 bases and J lost 4, with 12 bases in between. From germline, CDR1 is SGHDT and CDR2 YYEEEE. This CDR3 has 15 residues. CDR3 sequence (DNA): TGTGCCAGCAGCACGGCCCGGAACGGGGCCAACGTCCTGACTTTC. Its translation is CASSTARNGANVLTF.

CDR3 loop: CASKIRGDTLPQHF. CDR3 coding DNA: TGTGCCAGCAAAATCCGCGGGGACACCCTTCCCCAGCATTTT. The chain has TRBV6-1 and TRBJ1-5, with D perhaps TRBD1 (6 bases). This CDR3 has 14 residues. Germline V gives CDR1 MNHNS, CDR2 SASEGT. The ends were cut back, 7 bases at V and 10 bases at J, with 20 bases in the middle.

The chain joins TRBV6-1 to TRBJ1-5; D is unresolved. The V end was cut by 11 bases, the J end by 0 bases, with 11 bases between. The CDR3 spans 13 residues. Germline assignment: CDR1 MNHNS and CDR2 SASEGT. CDR3 protein: CAVDEYSNQPQHF. The CDR3 region has the DNA TGTGCCGTGGACGAGTATAGCAATCAGCCCCAGCATTTT.

This chain joins TRBV7-9 and TRBJ2-7; tentatively, D is TRBD1 or TRBD2 (5 bases each). V gave up 4 bases and J gave up 3 bases, with 10 bases separating them. This CDR3 is built from 13 residues. The germline gives CDR1 SEHNR, CDR2 FQNEAQ (reference sequence). The CDR3 spells CASSSGRIYEQYF. DNA for the CDR3: TGTGCCAGCAGCTCGGGACGGATCTACGAGCAGTACTTC.

The V call is TRBV18, the J call TRBJ2-1; 12 nucleotides align to TRBD2. With V trimmed by 6 bases and J by 0 bases, 12 bases remained unmatched. Germline CDR1 and CDR2: KGHSH and LQKENI. The CDR3 is made up of 19 amino acids. CDR3 protein: CASSKTSGGGSSSYNEQFF. In nucleotides, the CDR3 is TGTGCCAGCTCTAAGACTAGCGGGGGAGGAAGCAGCTCCTACAATGAGCAGTTCTTC.

With respect to this clone: At one of its ends the junction is not consistent with the germline gene, which may arise from a read error. J is TRBJ2-2 and V is TRBV7-3; 7 bases are a match to TRBD1. Germline V gene data show CDR1 as SGHTA and CDR2 as FQGTGA. The CDR3 is 13 amino acids. Written as DNA, the CDR3 is TGTGCCAGCAGCGTAACAGGGGCCGGGGAGCTGTTTTTT. Its translation is CASSVTGAGELFF.

The gene calls are TRBV30 and TRBJ2-3; TRBD1 is a possible D gene (5 bases). This CDR3 spans 15 amino acids. The germline V and J ends were trimmed by 4 bases and 0 bases, with 14 bases remaining between them. Germline values: CDR1 GTSNPN, CDR2 SVGIG (reference sequence). The CDR3 reads CAWIDRQSSTDTQYF. CDR3 coding DNA: TGTGCCTGGATTGACAGACAGTCTAGCACAGATACGCAGTATTTT.

The chain joins TRBV28 to TRBJ1-2; 10 bases are shared with TRBD1. J lost 4 bases, V lost 4 bases, and 6 bases had no gene match. CDR1 and CDR2 from the germline V gene are MDHEN and SYDVKM. This CDR3 is 15 amino acids long. The CDR3 coding sequence is TGTGCCAGCAGTTCCCCGGGACAGGGGTCCTATGGCTACACCTTC. This encodes CASSSPGQGSYGYTF.